This T cell receptor (beta chain) is from a study of shared clonotypes between healthy human individuals. The study enrolled healthy HIV-negative adults without recent acute infections or vaccinations as donors. It was 90 million to 95 million PBMCs that unsorted samples used for genomic DNA. This CDR3 is built from 16 residues. V trimming: 4 bases; J trimming: 0 bases; junction bases outside the gene matches: 10. Germline loops: CDR1 SGHNT, CDR2 YYREEE (reference sequence). PBMC DNA, left unsorted, was sequenced on ten immunoSEQ deep assay plates. The data were produced by immunoSEQ multiplex PCR, yet TCRdb's version contains in-frame clones alone and is incomplete. The sample lists about 470,000 clones, 75% to 85% occurring once.

Sequenced material: PBMCs. This sequence joins TRBV5-4 and TRBJ2-7, with 7 nucleotides matching TRBD1. The clonotype comes from a woman aged 40-49 years in good health. Some clones in this sample may be carry-over from other donors' samples. Here the CDR3 reads CASSPHPGQSSYEQYF. DNA for the CDR3: TGTGCCAGCAGCCCGCACCCGGGACAGAGCTCCTACGAGCAGTACTTC.